This T cell receptor (beta chain) is drawn from a study of T and B cells in COVID-19 patients. For the study at large: Peripheral blood came from COVID-19 patients with active infection or after recovery. Of around 20 active-infection patients, 15 to 19 carried comorbidities linked to unfavorable COVID-19 outcome.

TRB rearrangements were amplified by multiplex PCR with BIOMED2 TRB-A/B primers. TCRdb itself ran the multiplex PCR reads through MiXCR, one entry per CDR3 protein. The sample includes tens of thousands of distinct CDR3 sequences, approximately 30% of them seen just once. This CDR3 spans 12 amino acids. V was shortened by 7 bases and J by 4 bases, with 10 bases between the two germline ends. CDR1 and CDR2 from the germline V gene are LNHDA and SQIVND (reference sequence). This clonotype is termed medium-sized. Its target is not known. TRB was amplified from about 250-500 ng of blood genomic DNA. Findings and caveats of the study: Clonality of TRB repertoires was high in active COVID-19; recovery brought above-healthy diversity and richness. Patients with COVID-19 reportedly showed strongly skewed T cell receptor beta variable and joining gene usage.

The sequence derives from a human donor who had recovered from COVID-19. V gene TRBV19 combines with J gene TRBJ2-5; D remains unclear. The sample was blood. The CDR3 sequence: CASTGRGETQYF. CDR3 nucleotide sequence: TGTGCCAGTACCGGACGAGGAGAGACCCAGTACTTC.